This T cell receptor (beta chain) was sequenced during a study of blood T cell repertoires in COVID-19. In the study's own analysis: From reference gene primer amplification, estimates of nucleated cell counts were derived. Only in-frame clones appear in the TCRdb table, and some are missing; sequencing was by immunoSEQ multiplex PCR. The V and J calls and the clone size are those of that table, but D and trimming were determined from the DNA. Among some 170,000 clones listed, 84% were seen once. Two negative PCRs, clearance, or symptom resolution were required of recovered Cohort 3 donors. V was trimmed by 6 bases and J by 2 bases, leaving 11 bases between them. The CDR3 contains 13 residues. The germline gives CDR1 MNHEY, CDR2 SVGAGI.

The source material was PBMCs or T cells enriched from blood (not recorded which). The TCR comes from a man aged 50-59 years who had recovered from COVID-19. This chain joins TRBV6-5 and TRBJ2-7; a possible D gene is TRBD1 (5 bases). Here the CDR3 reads CASRPTVTYEQYF. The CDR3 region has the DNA TGTGCCAGCAGACCGACAGTTACCTACGAGCAGTACTTC.